This TCR beta chain was profiled in a study of T cell responses to AZD1222 COVID-19 vaccine. Study results and caveats: Two doses of AZD1222 preceded a rise in Spike-specific TCR breadth and depth. Donors skewed white British and female; clonal diversity was possibly underestimated. Nearly half of spike-specific TCRs reportedly target variant regions that are unmutated in the B.1.351 and B.1.1.7 variants.

Concerning this clone itself: Its antigen is unidentified.

This CDR3 has 13 residues. V was cut by 8 bases and J by 4 bases, with 12 bases left in between. Looked up from germline, CDR1 is SNHLY and CDR2 is FYNNEI. Clones were sequenced by immunoSEQ multiplex PCR, and TCRdb holds only the in-frame ones, with some missing. The repertoire includes 140,000 to 150,000 clones, 85% to 95% of them detected once, and 2.8% sits in the top ten. The origin of this receptor is an adult in good health. The starting material was peripheral blood, obtained on day 0 of MenACWY control vaccination. The rearrangement links TRBV2 to TRBJ1-5, with TRBD1 as a possible D gene (5 bases). The CDR3 reads CASGGRINQPQHF. CDR3 nucleotides: TGTGCCAGCGGGGGTAGGATAAATCAGCCCCAGCATTTT.